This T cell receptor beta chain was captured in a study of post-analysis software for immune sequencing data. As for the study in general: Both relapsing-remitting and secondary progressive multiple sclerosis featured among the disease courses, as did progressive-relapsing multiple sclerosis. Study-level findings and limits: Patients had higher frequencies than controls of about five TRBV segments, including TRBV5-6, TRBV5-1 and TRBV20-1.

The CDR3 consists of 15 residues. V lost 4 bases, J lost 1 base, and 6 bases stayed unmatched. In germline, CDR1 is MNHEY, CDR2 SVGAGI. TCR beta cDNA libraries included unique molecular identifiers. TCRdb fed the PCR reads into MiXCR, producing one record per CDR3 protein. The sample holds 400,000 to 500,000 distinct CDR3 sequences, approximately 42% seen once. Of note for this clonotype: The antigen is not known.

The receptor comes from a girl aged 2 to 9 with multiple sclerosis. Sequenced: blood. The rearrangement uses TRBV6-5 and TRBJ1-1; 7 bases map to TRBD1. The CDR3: CASSSATGANTEAFF. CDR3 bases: TGTGCCAGCAGTTCCGCTACAGGGGCGAACACTGAAGCTTTCTTT.